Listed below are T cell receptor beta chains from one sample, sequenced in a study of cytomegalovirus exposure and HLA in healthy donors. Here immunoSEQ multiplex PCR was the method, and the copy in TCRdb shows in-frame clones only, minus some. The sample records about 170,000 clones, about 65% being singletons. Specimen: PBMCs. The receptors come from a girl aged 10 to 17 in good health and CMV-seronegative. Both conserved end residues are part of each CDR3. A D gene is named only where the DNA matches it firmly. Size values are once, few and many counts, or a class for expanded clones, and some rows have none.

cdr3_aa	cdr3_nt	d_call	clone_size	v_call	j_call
CASSWGGTEAFF	TGCGCCAGCAGCTGGGGGGGCACTGAAGCTTTCTTT	.	.	TRBV5-1	TRBJ1-1
CASSPRSGGNSYEQYF	TGTGCCAGCTCACCACGGAGCGGGGGTAACTCCTACGAGCAGTACTTC	TRBD2	.	TRBV18	TRBJ2-7
CASSLMAGINEKLFF	TGCGCCAGCAGCTTGATGGCAGGCATTAATGAAAAACTGTTTTTT	.	.	TRBV5-1	TRBJ1-4
CASSPEGGRFGTEAFF	TGTGCCAGCAGCCCGGAGGGAGGACGATTCGGAACTGAAGCTTTCTTT	.	.	TRBV7-2	TRBJ1-1
CASRSTGTGVYQPQHF	TGTGCCAGCAGATCGACCGGGACAGGGGTTTATCAGCCCCAGCATTTT	TRBD1	few	TRBV27	TRBJ1-5
CASSLSPGQGLWGGLTDTQYF	TGTGCCAGCAGCTTAAGTCCCGGACAGGGACTTTGGGGCGGCCTCACAGATACGCAGTATTTT	TRBD1	.	TRBV13	TRBJ2-3
CASSTRQGDEAFF	TGCGCCAGCAGCACTCGACAGGGGGACGAAGCTTTCTTT	TRBD1	.	TRBV5-1	TRBJ1-1
CASSLGEYYGYTF	TGTGCCAGCAGCTTAGGGGAGTACTACGGCTACACCTTC	.	.	TRBV7-9	TRBJ1-2
CASGDRGNGGEKLFF	TGTGCCAGCGGGGACAGGGGGAATGGTGGTGAAAAACTGTTTTTT	TRBD1	once	TRBV6-5	TRBJ1-4
CASSGNRNLNTGELFF	TGTGCCAGCAGCGGAAACAGGAACCTGAACACCGGGGAGCTGTTTTTT	.	.	TRBV9	TRBJ2-2
CASSIDEAGELFF	TGCGCCAGCAGCATTGACGAGGCCGGGGAGCTGTTTTTT	.	.	TRBV5-1	TRBJ2-2
CASGARTGDSNQPQHF	TGTGCTAGTGGTGCCCGGACAGGGGATAGCAATCAGCCCCAGCATTTT	TRBD1	few	TRBV12-5	TRBJ1-5
CASAWTGKSYGYTF	TGTGCCAGCGCCTGGACAGGGAAAAGCTATGGCTACACCTTC	TRBD1	few	TRBV6-1	TRBJ1-2
CASSYSPGNEQFF	TGTGCCAGCAGTTATTCCCCGGGCAATGAGCAGTTCTTC	.	.	TRBV6-5	TRBJ2-1
CAIRDSKTALNTEAFF	TGTGCCATCAGAGACTCGAAGACAGCCCTGAACACTGAAGCTTTCTTT	.	few	TRBV10-3	TRBJ1-1
CASSDEDRVYEQYF	TGTGCCAGCAGTGACGAGGACAGGGTATACGAGCAGTACTTC	TRBD1	.	TRBV6-4	TRBJ2-7
CASTPSGQGWQPQHF	TGTGCCAGTACCCCCTCCGGACAGGGATGGCAGCCCCAGCATTTT	TRBD1	.	TRBV19	TRBJ1-5
CSVEGGGYTGELFF	TGCAGCGTTGAAGGTGGCGGTTACACCGGGGAGCTGTTTTTT	.	.	TRBV29-1	TRBJ2-2
CASSEFRGNEKLFF	TGTGCCAGCAGCGAATTCAGGGGGAATGAAAAACTGTTTTTT	TRBD1	.	TRBV7-9	TRBJ1-4
CASSSLRSWTADTQYF	TGTGCCAGCAGCTCCTTGAGGTCATGGACAGCAGATACGCAGTATTTT	.	.	TRBV13	TRBJ2-3
CASRTSQGAIGNQPQHF	TGTGCCAGCCGAACCTCCCAGGGGGCAATTGGTAATCAGCCCCAGCATTTT	TRBD1	.	TRBV19	TRBJ1-5
CAWSGGGTEAFF	TGTGCCTGGAGTGGGGGGGGGACTGAAGCTTTCTTT	.	.	TRBV30	TRBJ1-1
CASSVGTTKGNTIYF	TGTGCCAGCAGCGTGGGGACAACGAAGGGAAACACCATATATTTT	.	.	TRBV9	TRBJ1-3
CASSESFPGQGTEAFF	TGTGCCAGCAGTGAATCCTTCCCGGGACAGGGAACTGAAGCTTTCTTT	TRBD1	.	TRBV25-1	TRBJ1-1
CASSPKAQAAYEQYF	TGTGCCAGCAGTCCTAAAGCACAGGCGGCCTACGAGCAGTACTTC	.	.	TRBV6-1	TRBJ2-7
CASSLALFMAGGNEQFF	TGTGCCAGCAGCTTGGCCTTGTTTATGGCGGGGGGAAATGAGCAGTTCTTC	TRBD2	.	TRBV5-4	TRBJ2-1
CASSETGTVFMNTEAFF	TGTGCCAGCAGCGAAACCGGGACAGTCTTCATGAACACTGAAGCTTTCTTT	TRBD1	.	TRBV9	TRBJ1-1
CSVGQVRGYNEQFF	TGCAGCGTTGGACAGGTTAGAGGCTACAATGAGCAGTTCTTC	.	few	TRBV29-1	TRBJ2-1
CASSLGTGGEAFF	TGTGCCAGCAGTTTGGGAACAGGGGGTGAAGCTTTCTTT	TRBD1	few	TRBV6-5	TRBJ1-1
CASSLAGGGSPLHF	TGTGCCAGCAGCTTGGCTGGGGGCGGTTCACCCCTCCACTTT	.	few	TRBV5-4	TRBJ1-6
CASSVDRLQETQYF	TGTGCCAGCAGTGTGGACAGGCTCCAAGAGACCCAGTACTTC	TRBD1	.	TRBV2	TRBJ2-5
CASSLGGSNYGYTF	TGTGCCAGCAGCTTAGGGGGTTCTAACTATGGCTACACCTTC	.	once	TRBV5-6	TRBJ1-2
CASSPAGRLAKNIQYF	TGTGCCAGCAGCCCGGCTGGGAGACTAGCCAAAAACATTCAGTACTTC	.	once	TRBV5-6	TRBJ2-4
CASSNWGSIAEAFF	TGTGCCAGTAGCAATTGGGGCAGCATAGCTGAAGCTTTCTTT	.	few	TRBV19	TRBJ1-1
CASSSRDFGTINYGYTF	TGTGCCAGCAGCTCTAGGGACTTCGGGACCATTAACTATGGCTACACCTTC	.	.	TRBV7-9	TRBJ1-2
CASSFPQGLDYGYTF	TGTGCCAGCAGCTTCCCACAGGGGTTAGACTATGGCTACACCTTC	TRBD1	.	TRBV7-9	TRBJ1-2
CASSEKGRGQGHGNQPQHF	TGCGCCAGCAGTGAGAAGGGTAGGGGACAGGGGCATGGCAATCAGCCCCAGCATTTT	TRBD1	.	TRBV10-1	TRBJ1-5
CATSSLPGQETHNEQFF	TGTGCCACCAGCAGCCTACCGGGACAGGAAACTCACAATGAGCAGTTCTTC	TRBD1	once	TRBV15	TRBJ2-1
CASSYLAGGGTDTQYF	TGTGCCAGCAGTTATTTAGCGGGGGGAGGCACAGATACGCAGTATTTT	TRBD2	.	TRBV6-5	TRBJ2-3
CASAVLVTGDTDTQYF	TGTGCCAGCGCTGTCTTGGTGACAGGAGATACAGATACGCAGTATTTT	.	few	TRBV6-6	TRBJ2-3
CAWRRQGEGANVLTF	TGTGCCTGGAGACGCCAGGGCGAGGGGGCCAACGTCCTGACTTTC	.	.	TRBV30	TRBJ2-6
CASSPRQTYEQYF	TGCGCCAGCAGCCCGCGACAGACCTACGAGCAGTACTTC	.	.	TRBV5-1	TRBJ2-7
CASTPGSYNSPLHF	TGTGCCAGCACCCCGGGCTCCTATAATTCACCCCTCCACTTT	.	.	TRBV25-1	TRBJ1-6
CASSLGQGAVSPLHF	TGCGCCAGCAGCTTGGGACAGGGGGCGGTTTCACCCCTCCACTTT	TRBD1	.	TRBV5-1	TRBJ1-6
CASTSRDKNTEAFF	TGTGCCAGCACCTCTCGGGACAAGAACACTGAAGCTTTCTTT	.	.	TRBV5-4	TRBJ1-1
CASSSLGGGSYEQYF	TGTGCCAGCAGTTCACTGGGGGGTGGGTCCTACGAGCAGTACTTC	.	.	TRBV25-1	TRBJ2-7
CASIGSGPRGTEAFF	TGTGCCAGCATCGGGAGCGGTCCCCGGGGCACTGAAGCTTTCTTT	.	.	TRBV27	TRBJ1-1
CASSLGGTVSNTQYF	TGTGCTAGCAGCTTAGGAGGGACAGTTTCTAATACGCAGTATTTT	.	.	TRBV7-7	TRBJ2-3
CSVEGTENTEAFF	TGCAGCGTTGAAGGGACAGAGAACACTGAAGCTTTCTTT	.	.	TRBV29-1	TRBJ1-1
CASTGSSYEQYF	TGTGCCAGCACAGGTTCATCCTACGAGCAGTACTTC	.	.	TRBV2	TRBJ2-7
CASNLGGRTGELFF	TGTGCCAGCAACTTGGGGGGGAGGACCGGGGAGCTGTTTTTT	TRBD2	.	TRBV6-1	TRBJ2-2
CASSLDPGGAAFQETQYF	TGTGCCAGCAGCTTAGATCCAGGGGGTGCAGCATTCCAAGAGACCCAGTACTTC	TRBD1	.	TRBV27	TRBJ2-5
CASSQERGGADTQYF	TGTGCCAGCAGCCAAGAGCGGGGGGGCGCAGATACGCAGTATTTT	TRBD2	.	TRBV5-5	TRBJ2-3
CASSQGLETQYF	TGTGCCAGTAGCCAGGGGTTGGAGACCCAGTACTTC	.	.	TRBV19	TRBJ2-5